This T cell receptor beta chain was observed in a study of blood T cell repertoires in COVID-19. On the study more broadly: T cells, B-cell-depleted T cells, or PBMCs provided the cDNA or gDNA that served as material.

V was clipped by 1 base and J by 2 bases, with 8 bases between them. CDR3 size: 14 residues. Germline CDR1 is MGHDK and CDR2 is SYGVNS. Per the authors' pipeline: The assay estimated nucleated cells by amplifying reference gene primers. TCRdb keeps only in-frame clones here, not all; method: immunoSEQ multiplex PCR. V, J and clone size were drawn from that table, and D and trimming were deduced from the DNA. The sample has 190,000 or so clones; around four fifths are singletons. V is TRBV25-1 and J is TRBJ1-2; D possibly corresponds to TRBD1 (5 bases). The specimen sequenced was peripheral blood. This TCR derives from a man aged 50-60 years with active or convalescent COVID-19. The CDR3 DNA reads TGTGCCAGCAGTGAATGGGGGGAAAACTATGGCTACACCTTC. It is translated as CASSEWGENYGYTF.